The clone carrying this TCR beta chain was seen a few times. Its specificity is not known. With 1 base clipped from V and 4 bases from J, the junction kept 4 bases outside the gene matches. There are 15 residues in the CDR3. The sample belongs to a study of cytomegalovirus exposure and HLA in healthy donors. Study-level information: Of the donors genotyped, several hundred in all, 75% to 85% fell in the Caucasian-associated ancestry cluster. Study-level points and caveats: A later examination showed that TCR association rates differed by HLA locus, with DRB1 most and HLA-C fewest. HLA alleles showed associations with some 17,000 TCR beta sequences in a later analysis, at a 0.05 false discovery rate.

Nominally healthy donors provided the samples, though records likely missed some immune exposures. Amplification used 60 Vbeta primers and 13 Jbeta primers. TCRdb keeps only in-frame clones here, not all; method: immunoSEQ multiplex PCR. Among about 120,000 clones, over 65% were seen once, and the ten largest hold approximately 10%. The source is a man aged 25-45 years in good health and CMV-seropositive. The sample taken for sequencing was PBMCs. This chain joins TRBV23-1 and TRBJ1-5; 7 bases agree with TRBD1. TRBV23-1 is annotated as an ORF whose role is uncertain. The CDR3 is CASSQFGTANQPQHF. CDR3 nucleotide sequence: TGCGCCAGCAGTCAATTCGGGACAGCTAATCAGCCCCAGCATTTT.